These T cell receptor beta chains were read from a single sample in a study of CD8 T cells in ankylosing spondylitis. MiXCR, applied by TCRdb to the 5' RACE reads, yields one record per CDR3 protein. Seen here are about 220,000 distinct CDR3 sequences, around 6.6% observed once, and the top ten hold 12% to 15%. The sequencing sample was made of blood, either unsorted or a sorted T cell fraction (not recorded which). Source of these receptors: a male donor with ankylosing spondylitis. The CDR3 runs from the conserved cysteine through the conserved F or W. The D gene is left open where the match is weak. Some rows have no size entry. The others give once, few or many, or a class for an expanded clone.

size: -; J: TRBJ2-1; D: TRBD2; V: TRBV7-8; DNA: TGTGCCAGCAGCTTTCGGACGGGGGGGTATGAGCAGTTCTTC; CDR3: CASSFRTGGYEQFF
size: many; J: TRBJ1-2; D: TRBD1; V: TRBV7-9; DNA: TGTGCCAGCAGCGCCGGGACAGGGGGCGGCTATGGCTACACCTTC; CDR3: CASSAGTGGGYGYTF
size: many; J: TRBJ1-2; D: -; V: TRBV20-1; DNA: TGCAGTACATTGAACTATGGCTACACCTTC; CDR3: CSTLNYGYTF
size: -; J: TRBJ2-1; D: TRBD1; V: TRBV7-2; DNA: TGTGCCAGCAGCGCACCGGGACAGGGTTACAATGAGCAGTTCTTC; CDR3: CASSAPGQGYNEQFF
size: -; J: TRBJ2-1; D: TRBD2; V: TRBV24-1; DNA: TGTGCCACCAAGGAGCGGGGGAACTACAATGAGCAGTTCTTC; CDR3: CATKERGNYNEQFF
size: many; J: TRBJ2-2; D: TRBD1; V: TRBV6-5; DNA: TGTGCCAGCAGTTACACCTTATGGACAGGAAATTCCGGGGAGCTGTTTTTT; CDR3: CASSYTLWTGNSGELFF
size: many; J: TRBJ1-2; D: -; V: TRBV5-6; DNA: TGTGCCAGCAGTCCCGGCCGGGAGAACTATGGCTACACCTTC; CDR3: CASSPGRENYGYTF
size: many; J: TRBJ2-3; D: -; V: TRBV7-9; DNA: TGTGCCAGCAGCTTACCTTTTCTAGAGGCAGATACGCAGTATTTT; CDR3: CASSLPFLEADTQYF
size: many; J: TRBJ1-5; D: -; V: TRBV7-9; DNA: TGTGCCAGCAGCCAGGACACTCAGCCCCAGCATTTT; CDR3: CASSQDTQPQHF
size: -; J: TRBJ2-1; D: -; V: TRBV20-1; DNA: TGCAGTGCTAGAACACTCTGGGGTAGCTTCTACAATGAGCAGTTCTTC; CDR3: CSARTLWGSFYNEQFF
size: many; J: TRBJ2-7; D: -; V: TRBV5-6; DNA: TGTGCCAGCAGCTTGGCTCAGGGAAGGGACGAGCAGTACTTC; CDR3: CASSLAQGRDEQYF
size: -; J: TRBJ2-1; D: -; V: TRBV25-1; DNA: TGTGCCACCCGAGATAGTAGCTCCTACAATGAGCAGTTCTTC; CDR3: CATRDSSSYNEQFF
size: -; J: TRBJ2-7; D: -; V: TRBV20-1; DNA: TGCAGTGCTAGAAGTGGCAGGTTCTACGAGCAGTACTTC; CDR3: CSARSGRFYEQYF
size: many; J: TRBJ2-5; D: -; V: TRBV29-1; DNA: TGCAGCGTTGCGGACACCCAAGAGACCCAGTACTTC; CDR3: CSVADTQETQYF
size: few; J: TRBJ1-5; D: TRBD1; V: TRBV6-1; DNA: TGTGCCAGCAGGACGGGACAGAACAATCAGCCCCAGCATTTT; CDR3: CASRTGQNNQPQHF
size: -; J: TRBJ2-1; D: TRBD2; V: TRBV7-9; DNA: TGTGCCAGCAGCTCGAGACTAGCGGGAGCCGGTGAGCAGTTCTTC; CDR3: CASSSRLAGAGEQFF
size: few; J: TRBJ2-1; D: TRBD2; V: TRBV30; DNA: TGTGCCTGGGCCAGACTAGCGGGTGCCAATGAGCAGTTCTTC; CDR3: CAWARLAGANEQFF
size: many; J: TRBJ2-5; D: -; V: TRBV24-1; DNA: TGTGCCACCAGTGATTTTGAGACCCAGTACTTC; CDR3: CATSDFETQYF
size: many; J: TRBJ2-7; D: -; V: TRBV11-2; DNA: TGTGCCAGCAGCTTAGCGGAGGCGCAGTACTTC; CDR3: CASSLAEAQYF
size: many; J: TRBJ2-3; D: -; V: TRBV12-3/TRBV12-4; DNA: TGTGCCAGCAGCCAAGGGTCACTGTCAGATACGCAGTATTTT; CDR3: CASSQGSLSDTQYF
size: few; J: TRBJ2-7; D: -; V: TRBV6-6; DNA: TGTGCCAGCACCCACCGGGCGACCGAGCAGTACTTC; CDR3: CASTHRATEQYF
size: -; J: TRBJ2-1; D: TRBD1; V: TRBV13; DNA: TGTGCCAGCAGCTTCGGGACAGCCCCGTTTTTTGAGCAGTTCTTC; CDR3: CASSFGTAPFFEQFF
size: many; J: TRBJ2-1; D: -; V: TRBV24-1; DNA: TGTGCCACCAGCCTTAACGTTGACGGACCCTACAATGAGCAGTTCTTC; CDR3: CATSLNVDGPYNEQFF
size: -; J: TRBJ2-2; D: -; V: TRBV15; DNA: TGTGCCACCAGCAGTCTTAGGGCAAACGGGGAGCTGTTTTTT; CDR3: CATSSLRANGELFF
size: few; J: TRBJ2-3; D: -; V: TRBV7-8; DNA: TGTGCCAGCAAGGGGCTAGCGATCGGAGATACGCAGTATTTT; CDR3: CASKGLAIGDTQYF
size: many; J: TRBJ2-1; D: -; V: TRBV27; DNA: TGTGCCAGCAGCTTAGGGCCCGGGGCGAGCTCCTACAATGAGCAGTTCTTC; CDR3: CASSLGPGASSYNEQFF
size: many; J: TRBJ1-2; D: TRBD1; V: TRBV5-1; DNA: TGCGCCAGCAGCTTGGTTTCGACAGGGGGGACGTTAGGCTATGGCTACACCTTC; CDR3: CASSLVSTGGTLGYGYTF
size: -; J: TRBJ2-5; D: TRBD2; V: TRBV6-2/TRBV6-3; DNA: TGTGCCAGCAGTTACGTGAGCGGGGGCTGGGAGACCCAGTACTTC; CDR3: CASSYVSGGWETQYF
size: many; J: TRBJ1-1; D: -; V: TRBV28; DNA: TGTGCCAGCGAACCTTTCGGAAACACTGAAGCTTTCTTT; CDR3: CASEPFGNTEAFF
size: many; J: TRBJ2-3; D: -; V: TRBV6-1; DNA: TGTGCCAGCAGGATCTGGGGAAGTGGCACAGATACGCAGTATTTT; CDR3: CASRIWGSGTDTQYF
size: -; J: TRBJ2-2; D: TRBD2; V: TRBV6-5; DNA: TGTGCCAGCAGTTCCAGACTAGCGGGAGTCGTCGGGGAGCTGTTTTTT; CDR3: CASSSRLAGVVGELFF